This T cell receptor beta chain came from a study of T cell responses to AZD1222 COVID-19 vaccine. Study observations and caveats: Baseline antibody screening turned up just six or seven seropositive AZD1222 recipients. White British people made up most donors, females outnumbered males, and clonal diversity was possibly underestimated. Vaccination with two AZD1222 doses was followed by a rise in Spike-specific TCR breadth and depth.

Sequenced by immunoSEQ multiplex PCR; TCRdb stores in-frame clones only, minus some. Among over 120,000 clones, 92% were seen once, and the ten largest hold about 1.9%. As concerns this clone: What it binds is not known.

This clonotype was sampled from an adult in good health. Specimen: peripheral blood, collected on day 0 of AZD1222 vaccination.

The CDR3, as DNA: TGTGCCAGCAGCTTCTCAGGGAATGGCTACACCTTC. Translation: CASSFSGNGYTF. The chain uses TRBV7-9 and TRBJ1-2; possibly TRBD1 for D (5 bases). Deletions cut 3 bases from V and 6 bases from J, with 8 bases between. The germline CDR1 and CDR2 sequences are SEHNR and FQNEAQ (reference sequence). The CDR3 is 12 residues long.